The rows below give T cell receptor beta chains drawn from one sample of a study of CD8 T cells in Susac syndrome. Via MiXCR, TCRdb re-called the immunoSEQ multiplex PCR reads, giving one row per CDR3 protein. Of approximately 270,000 distinct CDR3 sequences listed, 85% to 95% are singletons. Sequenced input: CD4+ T cells from PBMCs. Every receptor here comes from a human donor with multiple sclerosis. Each CDR3 is given with its conserved first and last residue. The order of the fields is J gene, clone size, V gene, D gene, CDR3 DNA, CDR3 protein. D genes are given only for firm matches. Clone size is not always given. Where it is, it says once, few, many or a class for expanded clones.

TRBJ2-5 | once | TRBV7-6 | . | TGTGCCAGCAGCCGAGCGTTCCAAGAGACCCAGTACTTC | CASSRAFQETQYF
TRBJ2-7 | . | TRBV5-6 | . | TGTGCCAGCAGCTTTCAGAGACAGGAGGAGGAGTACTTC | CASSFQRQEEEYF
TRBJ2-3 | . | TRBV10-3 | . | TGTGCCATCAGTGAGGAGGGTCCCACAGATACGCAGTATTTT | CAISEEGPTDTQYF
TRBJ1-5 | . | TRBV12-3/TRBV12-4 | . | TGTGCCAGCAGCCCCCCGGGACCCACACAGCCCCAGCATTTT | CASSPPGPTQPQHF
TRBJ1-3 | . | TRBV6-6 | TRBD1 | TGTGCCAGCAGTCGGACAGGCGGAAACACCATATATTTT | CASSRTGGNTIYF
TRBJ2-5 | . | TRBV20-1 | . | TGCAGTGCTAGAGTCGGCGGATTAGAGACCCAGTACTTC | CSARVGGLETQYF
TRBJ2-1 | . | TRBV7-3 | . | TGTGCCAGCAGCTCCCCAGGGGTCGCCTACAATGAGCAGTTCTTC | CASSSPGVAYNEQFF
TRBJ1-4 | . | TRBV30 | . | TGTGCCTGGACCCCCCCGGGACGGGGGAGTAATGAAAAACTGTTTTTT | CAWTPPGRGSNEKLFF
TRBJ2-1 | . | TRBV9 | TRBD2 | TGTGCCAGCAGCGTACCCGGACTAGCGGGGGGGGCTGAGCAGTTCTTC | CASSVPGLAGGAEQFF
TRBJ1-2 | few | TRBV2 | . | TGTGCCAGCAGTGTACAGAACTATGGCTACACCTTC | CASSVQNYGYTF
TRBJ1-5 | . | TRBV7-8 | TRBD1 | TGTGCCAGCAGCCCAAATACAGGGGATCAGCCCCAGCATTTT | CASSPNTGDQPQHF
TRBJ2-6 | once | TRBV12-3/TRBV12-4 | . | TGTGCCAGCAGTTTTGCGGCGGATTCCGTCCTGACTTTC | CASSFAADSVLTF
TRBJ2-1 | . | TRBV29-1 | . | TGCAGCGTTGAAGAGGCCCGGAAAAAGCAGTTCTTC | CSVEEARKKQFF
TRBJ2-7 | . | TRBV5-4 | TRBD2 | TGTGCCAGCAGCTTGCCCGGGCCGCGGGGGAACGAGCAGTACTTC | CASSLPGPRGNEQYF
TRBJ2-1 | once | TRBV7-9 | . | TGTGCCAGCCGATCATTCAAGGGAACGGGGAATGAGCAGTTCTTC | CASRSFKGTGNEQFF
TRBJ1-4 | . | TRBV7-2 | TRBD1 | TGTGCCAGCAGCTACCAGGGGGCCCGCGGTGAAAAACTGTTTTTT | CASSYQGARGEKLFF
TRBJ2-4 | . | TRBV4-1 | . | TGCGCCAGCAGCCGTCTGGGGGTAGCCAAAAACATTCAGTACTTC | CASSRLGVAKNIQYF
TRBJ1-6 | . | TRBV30 | . | TGTGCCCGGGCTGCGGGGAGGGATTCACCCCTCCACTTT | CARAAGRDSPLHF
TRBJ2-5 | . | TRBV5-6 | TRBD1 | TGTGCCAGCAGCCAGGACAGGGGTGTGACCCAGTACTTC | CASSQDRGVTQYF
TRBJ1-1 | . | TRBV7-9 | . | TGTGCCAGCGAGGACGGAGAAGCTTTCTTT | CASEDGEAFF
TRBJ1-5 | . | TRBV20-1 | TRBD1 | TGCAGTGCTCTTGGACAGGGAAATCAGCCCCAGCATTTT | CSALGQGNQPQHF
TRBJ1-2 | . | TRBV6-5 | TRBD1 | TGTGCCAGCAGGCGACCAGGGGGCCCAGGGGGCTACACCTTC | CASRRPGGPGGYTF
TRBJ2-3 | few | TRBV7-2 | . | TGTGCCAGCAGCTTAGTGGCCGGCACAGATACGCAGTATTTT | CASSLVAGTDTQYF
TRBJ2-3 | . | TRBV9 | TRBD2 | TGTGCCAGCAACCGGGGGGGCGTAGATACGCAGTATTTT | CASNRGGVDTQYF
TRBJ2-2 | . | TRBV19 | . | TGTGCCAGTAGAACCAGAGACACCGGGGAGCTGTTTTTT | CASRTRDTGELFF
TRBJ2-1 | once | TRBV2 | TRBD1 | TGTGCCACCATCCGGGACAGGGGCTACAATGAGCAGTTCTTC | CATIRDRGYNEQFF
TRBJ1-1 | . | TRBV4-1 | . | TGCGCCAGCAGCCAGGGGAGGACAGTTCGGAACACTGAAGCTTTCTTT | CASSQGRTVRNTEAFF
TRBJ2-1 | . | TRBV5-1 | TRBD1 | TGCGCCAGCAGCGCGGGTGGACAGGTAAACTACAATGAGCAGTTCTTC | CASSAGGQVNYNEQFF
TRBJ1-1 | once | TRBV20-1 | . | TGCAGTGCTAGCTTACCGCGGGCGGACACTGAAGCTTTCTTT | CSASLPRADTEAFF
TRBJ1-2 | . | TRBV6-1 | . | TGTGCCAGCAGTTCTTTGACAGGAGGCGGCTATGGCTACACCTTC | CASSSLTGGGYGYTF
TRBJ1-2 | . | TRBV12-3/TRBV12-4 | TRBD1 | TGTGCCAGCAGGGGGACAGGGGACGCTACGATTAACTATGGCTACACCTTC | CASRGTGDATINYGYTF
TRBJ2-1 | . | TRBV20-1 | TRBD2 | TGCAGTGCCATATCGCCAGGGGCTAGCGGGAATCAGTTCTTC | CSAISPGASGNQFF
TRBJ2-5 | . | TRBV7-9 | TRBD2 | TGTGCCAGCAGCTTTTTGTCTAGCGGGCAAGAGACCCAGTACTTC | CASSFLSSGQETQYF
TRBJ2-5 | . | TRBV5-1 | . | TGCGCCAGCATGCCCAATCGTTGGAATAGACAGGGAGGAGAGACCCAGTACTTC | CASMPNRWNRQGGETQYF
TRBJ2-1 | . | TRBV29-1 | TRBD2 | TGCAGCGTTCTTCAGCGGGAGGTATTCTTC | CSVLQREVFF
TRBJ2-7 | . | TRBV29-1 | TRBD1 | TGCAGCGTTGGGGACAGGGTTACCTACGAGCAGTACTTC | CSVGDRVTYEQYF
TRBJ2-3 | . | TRBV4-1 | . | TGCGCCAGCAGCCAAGTCGCAGATACGCAGTATTTT | CASSQVADTQYF
TRBJ1-1 | . | TRBV12-3/TRBV12-4 | . | TGTGCCAGCAGTTTAGGCTGGACAACGACGAACACTGAAGCTTTCTTT | CASSLGWTTTNTEAFF
TRBJ2-3 | . | TRBV11-2 | . | TGTGCCAGCAGCTTAGATGGACTAATCACAGATACGCAGTATTTT | CASSLDGLITDTQYF
TRBJ1-1 | . | TRBV6-1 | . | TGTGCCAGCAGTGAACCCGGGACGGACGCAATCGGAGCTTTCTTT | CASSEPGTDAIGAFF
TRBJ2-2 | . | TRBV28 | . | TGTGCCAGCAGGAAGGGGGGCACGGGGGAGCTGTTTTTT | CASRKGGTGELFF
TRBJ1-5 | . | TRBV5-1 | . | TGCGCCAGCAGCCTTCTGGGGGGAAGCAATCAGCCCCAGCATTTT | CASSLLGGSNQPQHF
TRBJ2-3 | . | TRBV15 | TRBD1 | TGTGCCACCAGCAGAGAAATACGGGACAGAGCAGATACGCAGTATTTT | CATSREIRDRADTQYF
TRBJ2-1 | . | TRBV6-2/TRBV6-3 | TRBD1 | TGTGCCAGCACTCTGACAGGGGCCTACAATGAGCAGTTCTTC | CASTLTGAYNEQFF
TRBJ2-3 | . | TRBV10-3 | TRBD1 | TGTGCCATCAGTGTGAAGGGGGCTAGCACAGATACGCAGTATTTT | CAISVKGASTDTQYF
TRBJ1-3 | . | TRBV25-1 | . | TGTGCCAGCAGTGACCCGGGGATCTCTGGAAACACCATATATTTT | CASSDPGISGNTIYF
TRBJ1-1 | . | TRBV25-1 | . | TGTGCCAGCAGTGAATGGCGGGGCCCACACACTGAAGCTTTCTTT | CASSEWRGPHTEAFF
TRBJ1-2 | . | TRBV29-1 | TRBD1 | TGCAGCGTTGATGGGACAGGGGCTAACTATGGCTACACCTTC | CSVDGTGANYGYTF
TRBJ2-3 | . | TRBV20-1 | . | TGCAGTGCACCTACTAGCACAGATACGCAGTATTTT | CSAPTSTDTQYF
TRBJ1-5 | . | TRBV20-1 | . | TGCAGTGCTAGCGAAGGACAGTATAGCAATCAGCCCCAGCATTTT | CSASEGQYSNQPQHF
TRBJ1-1 | . | TRBV5-8 | TRBD1 | TGTGCATCGACAGGGTCAAGGGGTATGCTGCGAGCTTTCTTT | CASTGSRGMLRAFF
TRBJ2-1 | . | TRBV30 | TRBD2 | TGTGCCTGGAGCGATGGACTAGCGGGGCTTAATGAGCAGTTCTTC | CAWSDGLAGLNEQFF
TRBJ2-2 | once | TRBV5-1 | . | TGCGCCAGCAGCTTGGGAGCAGGGGCGAACACCGGGGAGCTGTTTTTT | CASSLGAGANTGELFF
TRBJ1-2 | . | TRBV14 | . | TGTGCCAGCAGCCAAGTAGCGGGGAGCTATGGCTACACCTTC | CASSQVAGSYGYTF
TRBJ1-5 | . | TRBV7-2 | TRBD1 | TGTGCCAGCAGCCCCTATGGGACAGCGGCTAACAATCAGCCCCAGCATTTT | CASSPYGTAANNQPQHF
TRBJ2-5 | . | TRBV20-1 | TRBD2 | TGCAGTGCTAGTAGGACTAGCGGCCGGGGGGAGACCCAGTACTTC | CSASRTSGRGETQYF